Sequencing of this TCR beta chain was carried out in a study of CD8 T cells in ankylosing spondylitis (dated by TCRdb to the late 2010s). In the study overall: T cell receptor beta repertoires were profiled in healthy donors and ankylosing spondylitis patients so that disease-linked TCR variants could be found. The full study cohort was made up of about 24 ankylosing spondylitis patients and 108 healthy donors. Peripheral blood was sampled, and synovial fluid was also collected from ankylosing spondylitis patients.

The germline V gene sets CDR1 to MGHRA and CDR2 to YSYEKL. The CDR3, from cysteine to phenylalanine, totals 13 residues. CDR3 DNA only is kept here, 39 bases in frame from base 1. V was cut back by 3 bases and J by 0 bases, leaving a gap of 5 bases between them. The paper as a whole reports these results and caveats: Blood from ankylosing spondylitis patients appeared to be characterized by a TCR beta motif composed of eight highly homologous amino acid variants. The disease-linked clones were reported as significantly enriched in matched synovial fluid samples from ankylosing spondylitis patients. A CD8+ phenotype was shown by the disease-linked clones, which were found at relatively low frequencies in peripheral blood. Some motif variants had previously been reported in the synovial fluid and blood of reactive arthritis patients, which suggests shared mechanisms of disease initiation.

Sequenced on an Illumina HiSeq 2500. TCR beta libraries were prepared by quantitative 5'-RACE with molecular barcodes. Per the authors' processing: Disease-linked TCR variants were identified with a new computational method built on a probabilistic model of VDJ rearrangement. TCRdb cleaned the public reads at Q25 with fastp, built clones with MiXCR and kept in-frame beta chains. Rows matching on CDR3 protein sequence are summarized as one entry with the most common DNA and genes. None of the V and J calls come from the authors' own analysis; TCRdb made them. The sample profile shows about 450,000 distinct CDR3 sequences; roughly a quarter of them were found once. The ten most abundant clones make up over 0.8% of the sample. This clonotype was picked up a small number of times. The antigen this receptor binds is unknown. Nothing much larger sits one base from this clone, and base qualities are not available.

Input material: blood, either unsorted or a sorted T cell fraction (not recorded which). This clonotype originated in a male donor with ankylosing spondylitis. The chain employs TRBV4-1 and TRBJ2-5, with TRBD2 perhaps the D gene, on 5 matching bases. At the DNA level, the sequence is TGCGCCAGCAGCCAGCGGGACCAAGAGACCCAGTACTTC. This translates into CASSQRDQETQYF.